These T cell receptor beta chains were read from a single sample in a study of T-cell memory formation after mild COVID-19. TCRdb redid the calling of the 5' RACE reads with MiXCR, one entry per CDR3 protein. This table has about 360,000 distinct CDR3 sequences, roughly 13% appearing once. The sequenced sample consisted of PBMCs or a T cell subset sorted from them (not recorded which). The receptor set was obtained from a young man who had mild COVID-19 (a few samples of this study predate the infection). Cell type and time point are not known. Both conserved end residues are part of each CDR3. A D gene is named only where the DNA matches it firmly. A row's size may be missing; if present it is once, few, many or a size class.

D,V,J,size,CDR3,DNA
.,TRBV6-5,TRBJ2-1,.,CASSYSANEFF,TGTGCCAGCAGTTACTCGGCTAACGAGTTCTTC
.,TRBV4-2,TRBJ1-1,.,CASSLLNLNTEAFF,TGTGCCAGCAGCCTCCTCAACCTGAACACTGAAGCTTTCTTT
TRBD2,TRBV11-2,TRBJ2-4,.,CASSKTSGRFRNIQYF,TGTGCCAGCAGCAAGACTAGCGGGAGATTTCGAAACATTCAGTACTTC
.,TRBV12-3/TRBV12-4,TRBJ1-6,.,CASSPLPGATYNSPLHF,TGTGCCAGCAGCCCGCTCCCCGGGGCGACCTATAATTCACCCCTCCACTTT
.,TRBV7-9,TRBJ1-2,.,CASSSGSATGGYTF,TGTGCCAGCAGTTCAGGTTCAGCTACGGGGGGCTACACCTTC
TRBD2,TRBV7-7,TRBJ2-5,.,CASSPSRTSEETQYF,TGTGCTAGCAGCCCAAGCCGCACTAGCGAAGAGACCCAGTACTTC
.,TRBV20-1,TRBJ2-7,.,CSAMLGRGYEQYF,TGCAGTGCCATGCTAGGAAGGGGCTACGAGCAGTACTTC
TRBD1,TRBV6-2/TRBV6-3,TRBJ1-2,few,CASSEQGALDYGYTF,TGTGCCAGCAGTGAGCAGGGGGCGCTGGACTATGGCTACACCTTC
.,TRBV18,TRBJ2-3,.,CASSPGLGSTDTQYF,TGTGCCAGCTCACCAGGCCTAGGAAGCACAGATACGCAGTATTTT
.,TRBV12-3/TRBV12-4,TRBJ1-1,.,CASSFLGRGNTEAFF,TGTGCCAGCAGTTTCTTGGGGAGGGGGAACACTGAAGCTTTCTTT
.,TRBV3-1,TRBJ1-2,few,CASSQAFGRGASYGYTF,TGTGCCAGCAGCCAGGCCTTTGGACGGGGGGCGAGCTATGGCTACACCTTC
TRBD1,TRBV5-1,TRBJ2-5,few,CASSLGPGQQETQYF,TGCGCCAGCAGCTTGGGACCGGGACAGCAAGAGACCCAGTACTTC
.,TRBV2,TRBJ2-2,.,CASSDWGTGELFF,TGTGCCAGCAGTGATTGGGGCACCGGGGAGCTGTTTTTT
.,TRBV12-3/TRBV12-4,TRBJ2-3,.,CASSFGRVKSDTQYF,TGTGCCAGCAGTTTTGGTAGGGTCAAGTCAGATACGCAGTATTTT
TRBD1,TRBV4-1,TRBJ2-3,many,CASSQKDRATDTQYF,TGCGCCAGCAGCCAAAAGGACAGGGCCACAGATACGCAGTATTTT
.,TRBV5-1,TRBJ1-6,few,CASTLLPWTATSSYNSPLHF,TGCGCCAGCACCCTCTTACCGTGGACGGCTACTAGCTCCTATAATTCACCCCTCCACTTT
.,TRBV29-1,TRBJ2-7,.,CSVGSSSNEQYF,TGCAGCGTCGGGTCTTCGAGCAACGAGCAGTACTTC
.,TRBV4-3,TRBJ1-1,few,CASSRGTRDTEAFF,TGCGCCAGCAGCCGAGGGACGCGAGACACTGAAGCTTTCTTT
TRBD1,TRBV7-3,TRBJ1-2,.,CASSTLTGDGYTF,TGTGCCAGCAGTACACTAACAGGGGATGGCTACACCTTC
.,TRBV6-2/TRBV6-3,TRBJ2-2,.,CASSYRVNTGELFF,TGTGCCAGCAGTTACAGGGTGAACACCGGGGAGCTGTTTTTT
.,TRBV2,TRBJ1-5,few,CASSGLGNQPQHF,TGTGCCAGCAGTGGACTGGGTAATCAGCCCCAGCATTTT
.,TRBV9,TRBJ2-7,many,CASSHPRQRSSYEQYF,TGTGCCAGCAGCCATCCCCGGCAGAGGAGTTCCTACGAGCAGTACTTC
TRBD1,TRBV7-2,TRBJ1-2,many,CASSPTGGGGYTF,TGTGCCAGCAGTCCAACAGGGGGAGGAGGCTACACCTTC
.,TRBV5-1,TRBJ1-6,few,CASSLVVRLGNSPLHF,TGCGCCAGCAGCTTGGTAGTCAGGCTAGGAAATTCACCCCTCCACTTT
.,TRBV24-1,TRBJ1-1,few,CATSDWGNTEAFF,TGTGCCACCAGTGATTGGGGGAACACTGAAGCTTTCTTT
.,TRBV7-8,TRBJ2-5,few,CASITRGYQETQYF,TGTGCCAGCATTACTAGGGGGTACCAAGAGACCCAGTACTTC
.,TRBV20-1,TRBJ1-1,few,CSAPRDPGTEAFF,TGCAGTGCTCCCCGGGACCCTGGGACTGAAGCTTTCTTT
.,TRBV6-2/TRBV6-3,TRBJ2-1,.,CASSAYSSYNEQFF,TGTGCCAGCAGTGCTTATAGCTCCTACAATGAGCAGTTCTTC
.,TRBV12-3/TRBV12-4,TRBJ2-7,.,CASRLGQGRYYEQYF,TGTGCCAGCAGACTTGGGCAGGGGCGTTACTACGAGCAGTACTTC
TRBD1,TRBV4-2,TRBJ1-1,many,CASSPGDRGWANTEAFF,TGTGCCAGCAGCCCGGGGGACAGGGGATGGGCGAACACTGAAGCTTTCTTT
TRBD1,TRBV7-8,TRBJ2-7,few,CASSPWGTGGGYYEQYF,TGTGCCAGCAGCCCCTGGGGGACAGGGGGGGGATATTACGAGCAGTACTTC
TRBD2,TRBV7-8,TRBJ2-1,.,CASSSPLAANEQFF,TGTGCCAGCAGCTCACCCCTAGCGGCCAATGAGCAGTTCTTC
.,TRBV7-8,TRBJ1-5,few,CASSLTTGSRNQPQHF,TGTGCCAGCAGCTTAACTACAGGGAGCCGCAATCAGCCCCAGCATTTT
.,TRBV12-3/TRBV12-4,TRBJ2-3,few,CASTPGAVSTDTQYF,TGTGCCTCTACCCCGGGGGCGGTTAGCACAGATACGCAGTATTTT
TRBD1,TRBV20-1,TRBJ2-7,.,CSARETGGPYEQYF,TGCAGTGCTAGAGAGACAGGGGGACCCTACGAGCAGTACTTC
.,TRBV7-3,TRBJ2-5,.,CASSLDQSGTQYF,TGTGCCAGCAGCCTGGACCAGTCTGGGACCCAGTACTTC
.,TRBV19,TRBJ2-3,few,CASSQRAEDTQYF,TGTGCCAGTAGTCAGCGAGCGGAAGATACGCAGTATTTT
TRBD1,TRBV7-2,TRBJ2-3,many,CASRQDRGATDTQYF,TGTGCCAGCAGACAAGACAGGGGGGCAACAGATACGCAGTATTTT
TRBD1,TRBV20-1,TRBJ2-7,.,CAAWGQGAEQYF,TGCGCTGCTTGGGGACAGGGTGCCGAGCAGTACTTC
.,TRBV5-1,TRBJ2-7,many,CASTGTPSSYEQYF,TGCGCCAGCACCGGGACGCCCAGCTCCTACGAGCAGTACTTC
.,TRBV7-9,TRBJ1-1,many,CASSGQKNTEAFF,TGTGCCAGCAGCGGACAGAAGAACACTGAAGCTTTCTTT
.,TRBV6-6,TRBJ1-1,.,CASSYGEGAEAFF,TGTGCCAGCAGTTACGGGGAGGGGGCTGAAGCTTTCTTT
TRBD1,TRBV7-2,TRBJ1-2,.,CASSFDRGANYGYTF,TGTGCCAGCAGCTTCGACAGGGGAGCTAACTATGGCTACACCTTC
.,TRBV12-3/TRBV12-4,TRBJ2-5,few,CASNQGRETQYF,TGTGCCAGCAATCAGGGGAGAGAGACCCAGTACTTC
.,TRBV19,TRBJ1-1,few,CASSHWTTEAFF,TGTGCCAGTAGTCATTGGACCACTGAAGCTTTCTTT
.,TRBV24-1,TRBJ2-5,.,CATSDSFHETQYF,TGTGCCACCAGTGACAGCTTCCACGAGACCCAGTACTTC
.,TRBV12-3/TRBV12-4,TRBJ2-7,many,CASSLARTRISYEQYF,TGTGCCAGCAGTTTAGCGCGGACGAGAATCTCCTACGAGCAGTACTTC
.,TRBV10-3,TRBJ1-5,many,CAISGGVGNQPQHF,TGTGCCATCAGCGGGGGGGTGGGCAATCAGCCCCAGCATTTT